This T cell receptor (beta chain) was sequenced in a study of blood T cell repertoires in COVID-19. Study context: The study drew acute and convalescent COVID-19 samples from the United States, Italy and Spain.

CDR3 length equals 12 residues. V shed 6 bases and J 13 bases; nucleotides not matched to a gene: 9. CDR1 and CDR2 from the germline V gene are MNHEY and SVGEGT. Patients of the Seattle cohort, enrolled during active infection, were followed longitudinally. Generated by immunoSEQ multiplex PCR, the TCRdb table keeps only in-frame clones and is missing some. Of about 160,000 clones listed, roughly 78% were seen once; the top ten hold approximately 7.7%. The chain uses TRBV6-2 or TRBV6-3 and TRBJ2-5; 9 nucleotides match TRBD1. This sequence originates from a woman aged 55 to 70 with COVID-19, enrolled during active disease. Sequencing was carried out using peripheral blood. CDR3 nucleotide sequence: TGTGCCAGCAGCCTAGCCCCGGGACAGGGGTACTTC. Amino acids: CASSLAPGQGYF.